This is a list of T cell receptor beta chains from one sample in a study of blood T cell repertoires in COVID-19. Data came from immunoSEQ multiplex PCR; TCRdb stores just in-frame clones and leaves some out. The data hold around 240,000 clones, with approximately 83% observed a single time. Sequencing was performed on peripheral blood. These receptors all stem from a woman in her 50s with acute or convalescent COVID-19. Both conserved end residues are part of each CDR3. D genes are given only for firm matches. Clone size appears in some rows only: once, few, many, or a class for an expanded clone.

clone_size,d_call,v_call,j_call,cdr3_nt,cdr3_aa
NA,NA,TRBV2,TRBJ2-7,TGTGCCAGCAGTGCGTTAGGGCGGGGAGGCTTC,CASSALGRGGF
NA,NA,TRBV9,TRBJ2-5,TGTGCCAGCAGCGTAGGTCTAAAGCAAGAGACCCAGTACTTC,CASSVGLKQETQYF
once,TRBD2,TRBV4-1,TRBJ2-1,TGCGCCAGCAGCCAGGGACGGGGGGGCTTAGACAATGAGCAGTTCTTC,CASSQGRGGLDNEQFF
few,TRBD1,TRBV5-1,TRBJ2-5,TGCGCCAGCAGCTTTGCGTCGGGGACAGGGTTGCTCTCAGCACAAGAGACCCAGTACTTC,CASSFASGTGLLSAQETQYF
NA,TRBD1,TRBV6-2/TRBV6-3,TRBJ1-2,TGTGCCAGCAGTTGGGGACAGGGGGCTGATGGCTACACCTTC,CASSWGQGADGYTF
NA,NA,TRBV3-1/TRBV3-2,TRBJ1-4,TGTGCCAGCAGCCCTTCGGGTGCAACTAATGAAAAACTGTTTTTT,CASSPSGATNEKLFF
NA,NA,TRBV2,TRBJ2-7,TGTGCCAGCAGCCCAAGGGGGGGGGCCCACGAGCAGTACTTC,CASSPRGGAHEQYF
NA,NA,TRBV2,TRBJ1-5,TGTGCCAGCAGTGTAGGCAGGGATCAGCCCCAGCATTTT,CASSVGRDQPQHF
NA,NA,TRBV28,TRBJ2-1,TGTGCCAGCAGTTTAAAGGGGTCTAGATACAATGAGCAGTTCTTC,CASSLKGSRYNEQFF
NA,TRBD2,TRBV7-2,TRBJ2-1,TGTGCCAGCAGCTTAGCGCTTAGGCTAGCGGGGGCCAATGAGCAGTTCTTC,CASSLALRLAGANEQFF
once,NA,TRBV3-1/TRBV3-2,TRBJ2-2,TGTGCCAGCAGCCAAGCGGGGGTCTCCCTGGAGGAGCTGTTTTTT,CASSQAGVSLEELFF
NA,TRBD2,TRBV3-1/TRBV3-2,TRBJ2-7,TGTGCCAGCAGCCAAACTCCAACCTTACTAGCGGGAGGGGCCTACGAGCAGTACTTC,CASSQTPTLLAGGAYEQYF
NA,NA,TRBV6-6,TRBJ1-1,TGTGCCAGCAGTTTACCCGAAGGACAGAACACTGAAGCTTTCTTT,CASSLPEGQNTEAFF
NA,NA,TRBV10-3,TRBJ2-7,TGTGCCATCAGCGTAGCCAGAAGCTCCTACGAGCAGTACTTC,CAISVARSSYEQYF
NA,NA,TRBV3-1/TRBV3-2,TRBJ2-1,TGTGCCAGCAGCTCATCGCAGTCTGGTGAGCAGTTCTTC,CASSSSQSGEQFF
NA,TRBD2,TRBV7-9,TRBJ2-3,TGTGCCAGCAGCTTGCGGGGGAGCACAGATACGCAGTATTTT,CASSLRGSTDTQYF
NA,TRBD2,TRBV25-1,TRBJ2-1,TGTGCCAGCAGTCCTCCGGGGGGGACCTACAATGAGCAGTTCTTC,CASSPPGGTYNEQFF
NA,NA,TRBV7-6,TRBJ1-1,TGTGCCAGCAGCTTTTTCCCGGTGAATTTGAACACTGAAGCTTTCTTT,CASSFFPVNLNTEAFF
NA,TRBD1,TRBV5-4,TRBJ1-2,TGTGCCAGCACCGACAGGGCTAACTATGGCTACACCTTC,CASTDRANYGYTF
NA,NA,TRBV12-3/TRBV12-4,TRBJ1-1,TGTGCCAGCAGTCTACAGGGTGTTGAAGCTTTCTTT,CASSLQGVEAFF
NA,NA,TRBV28,TRBJ2-1,TGTGCCAGCAGTTTAAGTCGCCGGGAGCTGTTCTTC,CASSLSRRELFF
NA,TRBD1,TRBV19,TRBJ1-1,TGTGCCAGTAGGACGACAGGGGACACTGAAGCTTTCTTT,CASRTTGDTEAFF
NA,NA,TRBV3-1/TRBV3-2,TRBJ1-2,TGTGCCAGCAGCCAAATTCTAAAGCATGGCTACACCTTC,CASSQILKHGYTF
NA,NA,TRBV7-2,TRBJ2-1,TGTGCCAGCAGCTTAGCGTTGTCGGGTGATGAGCAGTTCTTC,CASSLALSGDEQFF
NA,TRBD1,TRBV5-1,TRBJ1-6,TGCGCCAGCAGCTTCGGGACAGAGAATTCACCCCTCCACTTT,CASSFGTENSPLHF
once,TRBD1,TRBV27,TRBJ1-5,TGTGCCAGCAGTTTCGCCCGATACCTGGGACAGAGCAATCAGCCCCAGCATTTT,CASSFARYLGQSNQPQHF
NA,NA,TRBV3-1/TRBV3-2,TRBJ1-1,TGTGCCAGCAGCCAAGCAGGGGTCGACACTGAAGCTTTCTTT,CASSQAGVDTEAFF
few,TRBD1,TRBV2,TRBJ2-2,TGTGCCAGCAGTGAACAGGGGGCTTACACCGGGGAGCTGTTTTTT,CASSEQGAYTGELFF
few,TRBD1,TRBV5-1,TRBJ1-4,TGCGCCAGCAGCGCCAACACAGGGGGAGATGAAAAACTGTTTTTT,CASSANTGGDEKLFF
NA,NA,TRBV21-1,TRBJ2-7,TGTGCCAGCGCTACAGAGAAACACGAGCAGTACTTC,CASATEKHEQYF
NA,NA,TRBV6-1,TRBJ2-2,TGTGCCAGCAGTGAACAGGAATTAAACACCGGGGAGCTGTTTTTT,CASSEQELNTGELFF
NA,TRBD1,TRBV7-2,TRBJ1-6,TGTGCCAGCAGCTTAGATCCCAGGGGGAGGTCACCCCTCCACTTT,CASSLDPRGRSPLHF
NA,NA,TRBV5-6,TRBJ1-1,TGTGCCAGCAGCTGGCAGCAGGGTAACACTGAAGCTTTCTTT,CASSWQQGNTEAFF
NA,TRBD1,TRBV12-3/TRBV12-4,TRBJ1-2,TGTGCCAGCAGTCGAAATCAGGGGGATGGCTACACCTTC,CASSRNQGDGYTF
NA,NA,TRBV6-5,TRBJ1-2,TGTGCCAGCCGCGAATCTAACTATGGCTACACCTTC,CASRESNYGYTF
NA,NA,TRBV27,TRBJ2-1,TGTGCCAGCAGTCTCGAGCGGGCCCTTCGGCAGTTCTTC,CASSLERALRQFF
NA,NA,TRBV12-5,TRBJ1-3,TGTGCTAGTGGAAGGGACACCAGCTCTGGAAACACCATATATTTT,CASGRDTSSGNTIYF
NA,NA,TRBV4-1,TRBJ2-5,TGCGCCAGCAGCCAAGGCACCGGCCCAGGGCTGTTGACAGAGACCCAGTACTTC,CASSQGTGPGLLTETQYF
NA,NA,TRBV2,TRBJ2-6,TGTGCCGCGGGTCCCGGGGGATCCTCTGGGGCCAACGTCCTGACTTTC,CAAGPGGSSGANVLTF
NA,NA,TRBV2,TRBJ1-5,TGTGCCAGCAGGCAGGCTAGCAATCAGCCCCAGCATTTT,CASRQASNQPQHF
NA,NA,TRBV5-1,TRBJ1-4,TGCGCCAGCAGCTTATCAGGGACTAATGAAAAACTGTTTTTT,CASSLSGTNEKLFF
NA,TRBD2,TRBV25-1,TRBJ2-4,TGTGCCAGCAGTATCTTGACAACCTCAGCGGGGAGCATTCAGTACTTC,CASSILTTSAGSIQYF
NA,TRBD2,TRBV19,TRBJ2-1,TGTGCCAGTAGGACTAGCGGGTTCTACAATGAGCAGTTCTTC,CASRTSGFYNEQFF
NA,NA,TRBV28,TRBJ1-3,TGTGCCAGCAGTTTGCAACGGAGCTCTGGAAACACCATATATTTT,CASSLQRSSGNTIYF
NA,TRBD1,TRBV6-5,TRBJ1-6,TGTGCCAGCTTGAACAGGGGATCACCCCTCCACTTT,CASLNRGSPLHF
NA,NA,TRBV4-2,TRBJ2-7,TGTGCCAGCAGCCAACAAGGGGTACGTGACGAGCAGTACTTC,CASSQQGVRDEQYF
NA,NA,TRBV6-2/TRBV6-3,TRBJ1-5,TGTGCCAGCAGTTACACGGGTTGGTCGAGCAATCAGCCCCAGCATTTT,CASSYTGWSSNQPQHF
NA,TRBD1,TRBV11-2,TRBJ1-2,TGTGCCAGCAACCGGGGGGGGACAGAATATGGCTACACCTTC,CASNRGGTEYGYTF
NA,TRBD1,TRBV28,TRBJ2-4,TGTGCCAGCAGCGGGACAGCCAATCTCCTAGCCAAAAACATTCAGTACTTC,CASSGTANLLAKNIQYF
NA,TRBD1,TRBV2,TRBJ1-3,TGTGCCAGCAGTGGTTTACAGGGGTTTCCCTCTGGAAACACCATATATTTT,CASSGLQGFPSGNTIYF
NA,NA,TRBV9,TRBJ2-5,TGTGCCAGCAGCGTAATGGGAGGGGGAGGGGAGACCCAGTACTTC,CASSVMGGGGETQYF
NA,NA,TRBV27,TRBJ2-1,TGTGCCAGCAGTCCCCAGACTAGTTACAATGAGCAGTTCTTC,CASSPQTSYNEQFF
NA,NA,TRBV28,TRBJ1-5,TGTGCCAGCAGAGTCCAGTTCATGCATCAGCCCCAGCATTTT,CASRVQFMHQPQHF
NA,NA,TRBV4-3,TRBJ1-1,TGCGCCAGCAGCCAGGTCCTCACTAACACTGAAGCTTTCTTT,CASSQVLTNTEAFF
NA,NA,TRBV19,TRBJ2-2,TGTGCCAGTACCCCGGGGGCCGGGGAGCTGTTTTTT,CASTPGAGELFF